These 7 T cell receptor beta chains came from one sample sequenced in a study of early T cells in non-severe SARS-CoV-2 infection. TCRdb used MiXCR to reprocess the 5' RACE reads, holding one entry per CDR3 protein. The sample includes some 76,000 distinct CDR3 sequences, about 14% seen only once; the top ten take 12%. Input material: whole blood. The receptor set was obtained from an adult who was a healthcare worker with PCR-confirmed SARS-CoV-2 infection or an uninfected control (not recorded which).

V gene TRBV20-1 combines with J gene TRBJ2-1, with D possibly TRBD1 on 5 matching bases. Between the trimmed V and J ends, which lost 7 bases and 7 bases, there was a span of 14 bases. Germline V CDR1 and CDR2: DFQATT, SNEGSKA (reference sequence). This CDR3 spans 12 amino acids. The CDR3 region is CSVNRRTNEQFF. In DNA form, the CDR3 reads TGCAGTGTTAACAGGAGAACGAATGAGCAGTTCTTC.

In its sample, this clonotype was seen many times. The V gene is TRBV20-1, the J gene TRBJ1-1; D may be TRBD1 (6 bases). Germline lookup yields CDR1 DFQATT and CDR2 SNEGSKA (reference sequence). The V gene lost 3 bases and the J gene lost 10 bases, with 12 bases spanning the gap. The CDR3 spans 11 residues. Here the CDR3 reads CSARGGQGAFF. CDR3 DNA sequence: TGCAGTGCTAGGGGGGGCCAAGGAGCTTTCTTT.

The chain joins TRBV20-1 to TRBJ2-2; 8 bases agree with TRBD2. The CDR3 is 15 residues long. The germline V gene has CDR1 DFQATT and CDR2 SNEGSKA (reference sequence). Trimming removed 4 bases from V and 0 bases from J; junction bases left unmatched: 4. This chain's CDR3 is CSAKPGRANTGELFF. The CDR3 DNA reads TGCAGTGCTAAACCCGGGAGGGCGAACACCGGGGAGCTGTTTTTT.

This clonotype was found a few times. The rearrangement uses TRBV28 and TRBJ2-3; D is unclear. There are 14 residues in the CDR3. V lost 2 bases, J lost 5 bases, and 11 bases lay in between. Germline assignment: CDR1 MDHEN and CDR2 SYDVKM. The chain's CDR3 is CASSLTSAGDTQYF. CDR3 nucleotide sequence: TGTGCCAGCAGTTTAACCAGCGCCGGAGATACGCAGTATTTT.

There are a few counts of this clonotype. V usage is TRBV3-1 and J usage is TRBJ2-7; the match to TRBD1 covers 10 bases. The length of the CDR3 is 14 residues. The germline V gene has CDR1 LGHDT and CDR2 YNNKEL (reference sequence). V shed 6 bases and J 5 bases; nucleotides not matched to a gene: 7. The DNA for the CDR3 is TGTGCCAGCAGACAATCCGGGACAGGGGACGAGCAGTACTTC. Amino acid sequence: CASRQSGTGDEQYF.

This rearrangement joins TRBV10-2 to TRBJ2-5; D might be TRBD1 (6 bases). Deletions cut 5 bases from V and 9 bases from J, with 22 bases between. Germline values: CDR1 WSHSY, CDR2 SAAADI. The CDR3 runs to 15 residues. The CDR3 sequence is CASSPGHSLAAAQYF. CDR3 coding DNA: TGCGCCAGCAGTCCGGGACACTCCTTAGCCGCGGCCCAGTACTTC.

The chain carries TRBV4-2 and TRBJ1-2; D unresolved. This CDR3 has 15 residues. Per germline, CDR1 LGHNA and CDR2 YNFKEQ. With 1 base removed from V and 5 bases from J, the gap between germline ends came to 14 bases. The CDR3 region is CASSQGASILYGYTF. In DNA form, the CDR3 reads TGTGCCAGCAGCCAAGGGGCGTCCATCCTGTATGGCTACACCTTC.